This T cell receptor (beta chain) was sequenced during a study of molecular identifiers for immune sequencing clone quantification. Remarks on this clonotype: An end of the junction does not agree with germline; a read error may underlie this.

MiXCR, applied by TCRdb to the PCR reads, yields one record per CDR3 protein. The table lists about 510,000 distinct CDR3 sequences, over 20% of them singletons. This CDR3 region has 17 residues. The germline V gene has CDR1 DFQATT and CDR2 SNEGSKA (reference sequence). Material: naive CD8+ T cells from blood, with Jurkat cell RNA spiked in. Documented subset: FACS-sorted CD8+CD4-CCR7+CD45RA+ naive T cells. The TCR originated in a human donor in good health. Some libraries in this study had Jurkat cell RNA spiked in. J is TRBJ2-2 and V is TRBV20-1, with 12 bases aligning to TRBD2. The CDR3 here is CNARDGLAGGHTGELFF. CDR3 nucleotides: TGCAATGCTAGAGATGGGCTAGCGGGAGGGCACACCGGGGAGCTGTTTTTT.